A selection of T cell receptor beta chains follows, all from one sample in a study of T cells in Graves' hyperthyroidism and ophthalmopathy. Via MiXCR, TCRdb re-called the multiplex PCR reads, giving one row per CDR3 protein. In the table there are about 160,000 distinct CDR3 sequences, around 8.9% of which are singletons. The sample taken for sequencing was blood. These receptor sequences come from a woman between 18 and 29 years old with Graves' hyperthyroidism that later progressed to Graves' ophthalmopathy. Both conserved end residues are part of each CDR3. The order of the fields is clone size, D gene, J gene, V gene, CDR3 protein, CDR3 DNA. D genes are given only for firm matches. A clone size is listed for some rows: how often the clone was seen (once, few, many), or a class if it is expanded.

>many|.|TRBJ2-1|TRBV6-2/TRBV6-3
CASSYSTSPDEQFF
TGTGCCAGCAGTTACTCGACTAGTCCGGATGAGCAGTTCTTC
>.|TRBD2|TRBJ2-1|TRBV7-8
CTSSPSVTSGRVGSYNEQFF
TGCACCAGCAGTCCCTCCGTGACTAGCGGGAGAGTCGGGTCCTACAATGAGCAGTTCTTC
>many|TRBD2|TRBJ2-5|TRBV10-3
CAISDWGGNQETQYF
TGTGCCATCAGTGATTGGGGGGGGAACCAAGAGACCCAGTACTTC
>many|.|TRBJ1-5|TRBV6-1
CASSRRASNQPQHF
TGTGCCAGCAGTCGCCGGGCCTCCAATCAGCCCCAGCATTTT
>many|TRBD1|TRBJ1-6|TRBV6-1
CASSVGTGNSYNSPLHF
TGTGCCAGCAGTGTGGGGACAGGGAACTCCTATAATTCACCCCTCCACTTT
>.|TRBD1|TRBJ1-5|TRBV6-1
CASRSKTGGHSYSNQPQHF
TGTGCCAGCAGAAGCAAGACAGGGGGCCATTCCTATAGCAATCAGCCCCAGCATTTT
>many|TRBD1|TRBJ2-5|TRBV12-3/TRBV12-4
CASSVTGETQYF
TGTGCCAGCAGTGTGACAGGGGAGACCCAGTACTTC
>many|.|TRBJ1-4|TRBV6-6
CASSYSRAAQKYATNEKLFF
TGTGCCAGCAGTTACTCTAGGGCAGCCCAAAAGTATGCAACTAATGAAAAACTGTTTTTT
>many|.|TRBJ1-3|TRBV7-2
CASSFSSAGTTGNTIYF
TGTGCCAGCAGCTTTAGTAGCGCAGGCACCACTGGAAACACCATATATTTT
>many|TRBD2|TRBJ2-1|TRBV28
CASSFRAGGRYEQFF
TGTGCCAGCAGTTTCAGGGCGGGGGGGCGGTATGAGCAGTTCTTC
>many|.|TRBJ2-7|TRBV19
CASSLSPGYEQYF
TGTGCCAGTTCCCTCAGTCCGGGCTACGAGCAGTACTTC
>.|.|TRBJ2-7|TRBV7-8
CVSSLDSVGVTYEQYF
TGTGTCAGCAGCTTGGACTCTGTGGGGGTGACCTACGAGCAGTACTTC
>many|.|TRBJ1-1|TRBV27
CASRKQGFEAFF
TGTGCCAGCAGGAAACAGGGTTTTGAAGCTTTCTTT
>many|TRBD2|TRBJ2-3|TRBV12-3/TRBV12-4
CASSFSGGRTDTQYF
TGTGCCAGCAGTTTTAGCGGGGGCCGCACAGATACGCAGTATTTT
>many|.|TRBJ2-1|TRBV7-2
CASRARLGNEQFF
TGTGCCAGCAGAGCACGTTTGGGCAATGAGCAGTTCTTC
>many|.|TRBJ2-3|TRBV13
CASSLKGVRGASTDTQYF
TGTGCCAGCAGCTTAAAGGGGGTACGGGGGGCGAGCACAGATACGCAGTATTTT
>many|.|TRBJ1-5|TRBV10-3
CAISEGRVGNQPQHF
TGTGCCATCAGTGAGGGGAGGGTAGGGAATCAGCCCCAGCATTTT
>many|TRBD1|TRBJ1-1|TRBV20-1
CSATGQGRGNTEAFF
TGCAGTGCCACCGGACAGGGGAGGGGGAACACTGAAGCTTTCTTT
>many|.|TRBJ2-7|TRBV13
CASSPPGSYEQYF
TGTGCCAGCAGCCCCCCGGGGTCCTACGAGCAGTACTTC
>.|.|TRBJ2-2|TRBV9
CASSVGRAGELFF
TGTGCCAGCAGCGTAGGGCGGGCCGGGGAGCTGTTTTTT
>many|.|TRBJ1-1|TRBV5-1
CASSLRPSNTEAFF
TGCGCCAGCAGCTTGCGACCATCGAACACTGAAGCTTTCTTT
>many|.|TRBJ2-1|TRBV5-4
CASSLGSSYNEQFF
TGTGCCAGCAGCTTGGGGAGCTCCTACAATGAGCAGTTCTTC
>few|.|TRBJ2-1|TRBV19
CASSMGRPYSHNEQFF
TGTGCCAGTAGTATGGGGCGGCCGTATTCCCACAATGAGCAGTTCTTC
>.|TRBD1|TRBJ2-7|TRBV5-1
CASSSEGDRDEQYF
TGCGCCAGCAGCTCGGAGGGGGACAGGGACGAGCAGTACTTC
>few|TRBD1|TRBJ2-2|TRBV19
CASSIDGTGATGELFF
TGTGCCAGTAGTATAGACGGGACAGGGGCCACCGGGGAGCTGTTTTTT
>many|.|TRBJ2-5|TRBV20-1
CSARFKGSGGETQYF
TGCAGTGCTAGATTTAAAGGGTCAGGTGGTGAGACCCAGTACTTC
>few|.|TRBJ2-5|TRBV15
CATSRHNWETQYF
TGTGCCACCAGCAGGCACAATTGGGAGACCCAGTACTTC
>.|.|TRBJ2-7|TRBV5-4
CASSLGRGYYEQYF
TGCGCCAGCAGCTTGGGTCGAGGTTACTACGAGCAGTACTTC
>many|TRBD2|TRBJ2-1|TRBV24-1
CATSDLRGGSSYNEQFF
TGTGCCACCAGTGATCTCCGGGGGGGAAGCTCCTACAATGAGCAGTTCTTC
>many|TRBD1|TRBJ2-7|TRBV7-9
CASSSPGQGREQYF
TGTGCCAGCAGCTCCCCGGGACAGGGACGCGAGCAGTACTTC
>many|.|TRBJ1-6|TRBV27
CASSYGGQNSPLHF
TGTGCCAGCAGCTACGGGGGTCAAAATTCACCCCTCCACTTT
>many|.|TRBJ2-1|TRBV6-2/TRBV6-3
CASSYSRTGEQFF
TGTGCCAGCAGTTACTCGAGAACGGGAGAGCAGTTCTTC
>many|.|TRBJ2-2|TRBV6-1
CASSERGSTGELFF
TGTGCCAGCAGCGAAAGGGGCAGCACCGGGGAGCTGTTTTTT
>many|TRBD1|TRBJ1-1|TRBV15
CATSRLTGVNTEAFF
TGTGCCACCAGCAGACTGACAGGGGTGAACACTGAAGCTTTCTTT
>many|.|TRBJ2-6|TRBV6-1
CASSEAGDGANVLTF
TGTGCCAGCAGTGAAGCGGGGGATGGGGCCAACGTCCTGACTTTC
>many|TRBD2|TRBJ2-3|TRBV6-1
CASRRGTSGGRGDTQYF
TGTGCCAGCAGAAGAGGGACTAGCGGGGGAAGGGGGGATACGCAGTATTTT
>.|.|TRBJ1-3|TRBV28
CASSLPGTGSTIYF
TGTGCCAGCAGTTTGCCGGGCACTGGAAGCACCATATATTTT